This T cell receptor beta chain was captured in a study of response to subunit inactivated influenza vaccine. This CDR3 has 14 amino acids. The ends lost 6 bases at V and 4 bases at J; junction bases unmatched: 5. About this clonotype itself: No conserved phenylalanine or tryptophan is present at the end of the CDR3, so a read error is the likely explanation.

TCRdb reprocessed the RT-PCR reads with MiXCR, giving one entry per CDR3 protein. The sample lists roughly 460,000 distinct CDR3 sequences; approximately 10% were seen once. The sequence was obtained from a man aged 50 or older who received an inactivated influenza vaccine. The material sequenced was PBMCs from blood, taken about 40 days after vaccination. V usage is TRBV12-3 or TRBV12-4 and J usage is TRBJ2-3, with TRBD2 identical over 9 bases. CDR3 in amino acids: CASSPSGAPDTQYL. The CDR3, as DNA: TGTGCCAGCAGCCCTAGCGGGGCCCCAGATACGCAGTATTTG.